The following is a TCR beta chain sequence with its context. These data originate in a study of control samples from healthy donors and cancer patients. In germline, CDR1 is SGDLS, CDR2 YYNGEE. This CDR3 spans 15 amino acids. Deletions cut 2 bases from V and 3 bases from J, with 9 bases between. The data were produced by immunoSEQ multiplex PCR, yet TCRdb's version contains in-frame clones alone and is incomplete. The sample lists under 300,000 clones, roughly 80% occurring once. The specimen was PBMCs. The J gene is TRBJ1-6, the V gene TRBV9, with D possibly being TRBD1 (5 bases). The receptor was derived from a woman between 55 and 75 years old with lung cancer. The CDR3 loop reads CASSVAGDYNSPLHF. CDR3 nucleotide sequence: TGTGCCAGCAGCGTCGCGGGGGACTATAATTCACCCCTCCACTTT.